This is a list of T cell receptor beta chains from one sample in a study of blood T cell repertoires in COVID-19. Only in-frame clones appear in the TCRdb table, and some are missing; sequencing was by immunoSEQ multiplex PCR. The sample comprises about 40,000 clones, roughly 84% of which are singletons, and roughly 12% rests with the top ten. The sequenced material came from peripheral blood. These receptor sequences come from a man between 60 and 75 years old with active COVID-19. The conserved cysteine and the conserved F or W are not part of the CDR3 here.

cdr3_aa,v_call
ASSPGTTYEQY,TRBV18
ASSQIRGSGELF,TRBV6-2/TRBV6-3
ASGLTSGEETQY,TRBV5-1
ASSLGVSPDEQY,TRBV5-4
ASSVSGEGYGYT,TRBV9
ASSLGLAEGNEQF,TRBV7-3
ASSYFGANTGELF,TRBV6-2/TRBV6-3
ASSLTPKAF,TRBV7-9
ASSLVITGWVTEAF,TRBV7-8
ASSSHSTDTQY,TRBV5-4
ASSQDREWTNYGYT,TRBV9